The T cell receptor (beta chain) described here comes from a study of blood T cell repertoires in COVID-19. Study as a whole: Whether acute or convalescent, the COVID-19 samples came from the United States, Italy and Spain. Sources were T cells, B-cell-depleted T cells, or PBMCs; the material itself was cDNA or gDNA.

As processed by the authors: Estimated nucleated cell counts came from reference gene primer amplification. Libraries were prepared by immunoSEQ multiplex PCR; TCRdb keeps only in-frame clonotypes and omits some of them. That table is the source of V, J and clone size, and D and trimming were worked out from the DNA. The sample holds tens of thousands of clones; 86% are singletons and the top ten take about 16%. Trimming stripped 8 bases from V and 1 base from J, with 8 bases between. CDR1 is WNHNN and CDR2 is SYGVQD in the germline V gene (reference sequence). This CDR3 spans 12 amino acids. J is TRBJ1-2 and V is TRBV10-1; D is possibly TRBD1 (5 bases). The specimen was peripheral blood. The source of this sequence is a man aged 55-75 years with active or convalescent COVID-19. The CDR3 DNA reads as TGCGCCAGCGGGGACTTTAACTATGGCTACACCTTC. Residues: CASGDFNYGYTF.